This TCR beta chain was sequenced during a study of blood T cell repertoires in COVID-19. Profiled with immunoSEQ multiplex PCR; TCRdb holds only in-frame clones, not every one. This table has some 180,000 clones, approximately 82% appearing once. Sequencing input: PBMCs or T cells enriched from blood (not recorded which). The source of this sequence is a woman in her sixties with acute COVID-19.

The CDR3 here is CASSLTSGYNEQFF. CDR3 sequence (DNA): TGTGCCAGTAGTCTGACTAGCGGTTACAATGAGCAGTTCTTC. The rearrangement joins TRBV19 to TRBJ2-1, with 9 bases aligning to TRBD2. Germline-derived CDR1 and CDR2 are LNHDA and SQIVND (reference sequence). This CDR3 spans 14 amino acids. Losses at the gene ends were 5 bases for V and 4 bases for J; bases not matched to a gene: 3.